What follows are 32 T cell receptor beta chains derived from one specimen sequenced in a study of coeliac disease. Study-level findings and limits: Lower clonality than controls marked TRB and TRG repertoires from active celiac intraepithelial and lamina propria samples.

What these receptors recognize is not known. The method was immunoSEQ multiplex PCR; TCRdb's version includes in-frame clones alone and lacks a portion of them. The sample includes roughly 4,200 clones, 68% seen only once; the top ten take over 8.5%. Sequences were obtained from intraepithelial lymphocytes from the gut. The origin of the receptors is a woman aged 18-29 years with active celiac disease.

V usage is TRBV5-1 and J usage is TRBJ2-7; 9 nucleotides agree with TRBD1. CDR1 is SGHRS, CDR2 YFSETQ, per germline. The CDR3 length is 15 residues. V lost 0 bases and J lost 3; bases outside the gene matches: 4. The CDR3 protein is CASSLEDRGLYEQYF. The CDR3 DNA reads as TGCGCCAGCAGCTTGGAGGACAGGGGCCTCTACGAGCAGTACTTC. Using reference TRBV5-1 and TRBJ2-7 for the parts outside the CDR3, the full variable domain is KAGVTQTPRYLIKTRGQQVTLSCSPISGHRSVSWYQQTPGQGLQFLFEYFSETQRNKGNFPGRFSGRQFSNSRSEMNVSTLELGDSALYLCASSLEDRGLYEQYFGPGTRLTVT.

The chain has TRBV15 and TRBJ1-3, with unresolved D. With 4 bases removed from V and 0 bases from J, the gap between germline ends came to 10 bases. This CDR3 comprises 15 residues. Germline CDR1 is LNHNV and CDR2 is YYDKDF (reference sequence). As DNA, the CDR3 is TGTGCCACCAGCATAGAGGGCGTCTCTGGAAACACCATATATTTT. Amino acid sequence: CATSIEGVSGNTIYF.

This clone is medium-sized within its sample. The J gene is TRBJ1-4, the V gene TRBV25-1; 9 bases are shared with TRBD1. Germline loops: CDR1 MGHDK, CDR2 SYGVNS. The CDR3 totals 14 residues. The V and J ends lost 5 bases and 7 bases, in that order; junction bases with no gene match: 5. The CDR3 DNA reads TGTGCCAGCAGTCTACAGGGGGCTGGTGAAAAACTGTTTTTT. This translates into CASSLQGAGEKLFF. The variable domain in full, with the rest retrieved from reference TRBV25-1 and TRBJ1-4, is EADIYQTPRYLVIGTGKKITLECSQTMGHDKMYWYQQDPGMELHLIHYSYGVNSTEKGDLSSESTVSRIRTEHFPLTLESARPSHTSQYLCASSLQGAGEKLFFGSGTQLSVL.

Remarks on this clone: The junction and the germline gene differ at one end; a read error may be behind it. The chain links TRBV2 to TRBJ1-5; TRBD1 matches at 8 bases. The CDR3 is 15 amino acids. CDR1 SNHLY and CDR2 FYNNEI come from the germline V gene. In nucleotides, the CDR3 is TGTGCCAGCAGGGAAGGGACAGGAAACAATCAGCCCCAGCATTTT. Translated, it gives CASREGTGNNQPQHF.

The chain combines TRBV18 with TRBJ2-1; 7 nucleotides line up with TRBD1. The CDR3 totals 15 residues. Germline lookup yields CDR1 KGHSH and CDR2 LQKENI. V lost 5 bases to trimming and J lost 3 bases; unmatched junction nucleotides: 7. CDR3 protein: CASSSTGSFYNEQFF. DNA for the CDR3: TGTGCCAGCTCATCGACAGGGAGTTTCTACAATGAGCAGTTCTTC.

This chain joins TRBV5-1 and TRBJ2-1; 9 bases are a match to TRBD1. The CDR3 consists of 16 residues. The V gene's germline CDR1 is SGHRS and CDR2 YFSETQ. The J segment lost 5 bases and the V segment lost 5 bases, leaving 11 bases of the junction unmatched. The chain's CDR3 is CASSHVTGQGNNEQFF. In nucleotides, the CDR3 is TGCGCCAGCAGTCATGTAACGGGACAGGGTAACAATGAGCAGTTCTTC. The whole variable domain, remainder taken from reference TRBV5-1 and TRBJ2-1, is KAGVTQTPRYLIKTRGQQVTLSCSPISGHRSVSWYQQTPGQGLQFLFEYFSETQRNKGNFPGRFSGRQFSNSRSEMNVSTLELGDSALYLCASSHVTGQGNNEQFFGPGTRLTVL.

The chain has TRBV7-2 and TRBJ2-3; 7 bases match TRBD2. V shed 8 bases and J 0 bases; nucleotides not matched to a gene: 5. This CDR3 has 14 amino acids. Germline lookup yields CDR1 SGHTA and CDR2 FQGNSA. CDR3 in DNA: TGTGCCAGCGCTGGGAGGGGAAGCACAGATACGCAGTATTTT. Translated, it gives CASAGRGSTDTQYF.

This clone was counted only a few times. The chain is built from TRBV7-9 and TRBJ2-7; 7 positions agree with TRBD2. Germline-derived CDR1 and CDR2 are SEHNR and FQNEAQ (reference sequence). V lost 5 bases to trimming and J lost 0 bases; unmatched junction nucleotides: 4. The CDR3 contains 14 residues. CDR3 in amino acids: CASSHRDYSYEQYF. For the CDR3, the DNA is TGTGCCAGCAGCCACCGGGACTACTCCTACGAGCAGTACTTC.

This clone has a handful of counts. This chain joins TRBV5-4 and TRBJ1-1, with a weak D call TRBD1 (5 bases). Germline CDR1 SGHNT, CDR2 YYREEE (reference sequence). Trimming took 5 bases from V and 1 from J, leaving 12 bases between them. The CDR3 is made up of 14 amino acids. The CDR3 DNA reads TGTGCCAGCAGGATTCGGGGGGGGAACACTGAAGCTTTCTTT. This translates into CASRIRGGNTEAFF.

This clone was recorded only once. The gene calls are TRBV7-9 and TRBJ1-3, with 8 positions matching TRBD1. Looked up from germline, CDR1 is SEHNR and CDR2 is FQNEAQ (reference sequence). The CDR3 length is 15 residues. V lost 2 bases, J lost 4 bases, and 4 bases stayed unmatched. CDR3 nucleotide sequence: TGTGCCAGCAGCTTACAACAGGGGGAAGGAAACACCATATATTTT. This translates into CASSLQQGEGNTIYF. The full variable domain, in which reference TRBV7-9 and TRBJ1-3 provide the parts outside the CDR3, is DTGVSQNPRHKITKRGQNVTFRCDPISEHNRLYWYRQTLGQGPEFLTYFQNEAQLEKSRLLSDRFSAERPKGSFSTLEIQRTEQGDSAMYLCASSLQQGEGNTIYFGEGSWLTVV.

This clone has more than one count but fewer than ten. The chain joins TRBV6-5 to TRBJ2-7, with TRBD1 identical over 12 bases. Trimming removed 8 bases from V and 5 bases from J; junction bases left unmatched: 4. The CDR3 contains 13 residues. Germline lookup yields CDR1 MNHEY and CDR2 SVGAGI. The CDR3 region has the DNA TGTGCCAGCCAGGGACAGGGGGCCAACGAGCAGTACTTC. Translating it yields CASQGQGANEQYF.

The CDR3 DNA reads as TGTGCCAGCAGCTTGGCGCAGTCTAGAGCTGGCTACACCTTC. This sequence encodes CASSLAQSRAGYTF. V gene TRBV5-4 combines with J gene TRBJ1-2; D is unclear. V dropped 0 bases and J dropped 7 bases, with 13 bases sitting between them. The CDR3 totals 14 residues. The germline V gene encodes CDR1 SGHNT and CDR2 YYREEE (reference sequence). Looking up the rest from reference TRBV5-4 and TRBJ1-2 gives the full variable domain: ETGVTQSPTHLIKTRGQQVTLRCSSQSGHNTVSWYQQALGQGPQFIFQYYREEENGRGNFPPRFSGLQFPNYSSELNVNALELDDSALYLCASSLAQSRAGYTFGSGTRLTVV.

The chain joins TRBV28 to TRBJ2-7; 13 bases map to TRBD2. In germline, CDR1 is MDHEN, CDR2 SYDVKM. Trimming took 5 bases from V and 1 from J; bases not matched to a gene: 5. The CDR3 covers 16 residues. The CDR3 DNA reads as TGTGCCAGCAGTGCACCGGGACTAGCGGGGTCCTACGAGCAGTACTTC. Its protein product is CASSAPGLAGSYEQYF.

CDR3 protein: CASSLYLTGALAKNIQYF. DNA of the CDR3: TGTGCCAGCAGCTTATATTTGACAGGGGCGCTGGCCAAAAACATTCAGTACTTC. The chain has TRBV7-8 and TRBJ2-4; 8 nucleotides match TRBD1. Germline trimming cut 2 bases from V and 1 base from J; bases unmatched to any gene: 10. Germline V gene lookup returns CDR1 SGHVS and CDR2 FQNEAQ. This CDR3 region has 18 residues.

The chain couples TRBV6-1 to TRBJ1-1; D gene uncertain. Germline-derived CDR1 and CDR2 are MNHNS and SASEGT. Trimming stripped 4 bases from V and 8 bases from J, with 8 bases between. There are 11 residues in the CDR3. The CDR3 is CASSVGAEAFF. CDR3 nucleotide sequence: TGTGCCAGCAGTGTCGGAGCGGAAGCTTTCTTT.

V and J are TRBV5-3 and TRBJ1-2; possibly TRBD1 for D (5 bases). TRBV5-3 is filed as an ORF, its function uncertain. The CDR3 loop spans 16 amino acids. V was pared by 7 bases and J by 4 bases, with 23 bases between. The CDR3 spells CARRTTVVRKIYGYTF. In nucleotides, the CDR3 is TGTGCCAGACGCACGACAGTGGTGAGAAAGATCTATGGCTACACCTTC.

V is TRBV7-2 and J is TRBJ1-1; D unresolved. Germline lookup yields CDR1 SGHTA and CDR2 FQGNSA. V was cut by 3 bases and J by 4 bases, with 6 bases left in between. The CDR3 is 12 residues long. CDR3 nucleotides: TGTGCCAGCAGCTTTGCAGGCACTGAAGCTTTCTTT. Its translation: CASSFAGTEAFF.

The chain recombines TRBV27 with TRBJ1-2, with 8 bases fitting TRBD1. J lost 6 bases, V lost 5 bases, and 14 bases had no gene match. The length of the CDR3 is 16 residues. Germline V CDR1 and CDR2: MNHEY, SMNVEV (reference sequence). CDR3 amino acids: CASSSGTGTGHDGYTF. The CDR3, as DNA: TGTGCCAGCAGTAGCGGTACCGGGACAGGACATGATGGCTACACCTTC.

The CDR3, as DNA: TGTGCCAGTATTCGAAGTGGGGGGACTGAAGCTTTCTTT. Translation: CASIRSGGTEAFF. V gene TRBV19 combines with J gene TRBJ1-1, with D perhaps matching TRBD1 (5 bases). V lost 7 bases and J 5 bases, leaving 14 bases between the germline ends. This CDR3 has 13 amino acids. Germline lookup yields CDR1 LNHDA and CDR2 SQIVND (reference sequence).

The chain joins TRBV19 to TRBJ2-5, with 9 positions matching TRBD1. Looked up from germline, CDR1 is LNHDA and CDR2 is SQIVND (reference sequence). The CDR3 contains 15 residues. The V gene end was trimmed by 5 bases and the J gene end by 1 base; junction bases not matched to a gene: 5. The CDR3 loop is CASSVGQGPQETQYF. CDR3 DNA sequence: TGTGCCAGTAGTGTGGGACAGGGCCCCCAAGAGACCCAGTACTTC.

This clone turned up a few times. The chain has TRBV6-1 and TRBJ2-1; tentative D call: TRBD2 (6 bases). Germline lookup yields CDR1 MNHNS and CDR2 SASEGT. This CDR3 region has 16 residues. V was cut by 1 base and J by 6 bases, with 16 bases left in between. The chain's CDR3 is CASSEVRAGNGNEQFF. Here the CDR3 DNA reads TGTGCCAGCAGTGAAGTTCGTGCGGGAAATGGCAATGAGCAGTTCTTC.

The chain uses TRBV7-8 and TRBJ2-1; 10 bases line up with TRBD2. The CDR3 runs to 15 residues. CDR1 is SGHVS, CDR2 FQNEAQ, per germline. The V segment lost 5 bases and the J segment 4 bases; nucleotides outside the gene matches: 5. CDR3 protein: CASSLPSGSYNEQFF. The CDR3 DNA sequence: TGTGCCAGCAGCCTCCCTAGCGGGAGTTACAATGAGCAGTTCTTC. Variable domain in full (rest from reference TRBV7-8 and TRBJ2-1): GAGVSQSPRYKVAKRGQDVALRCDPISGHVSLFWYQQALGQGPEFLTYFQNEAQLDKSGLPSDRFFAERPEGSVSTLKIQRTQQEDSAVYLCASSLPSGSYNEQFFGPGTRLTVL.

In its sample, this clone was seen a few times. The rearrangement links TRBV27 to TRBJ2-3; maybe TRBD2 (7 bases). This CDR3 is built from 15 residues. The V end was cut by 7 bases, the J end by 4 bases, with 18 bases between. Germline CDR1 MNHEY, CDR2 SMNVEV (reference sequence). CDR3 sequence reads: CASTPWGGLSDTQYF. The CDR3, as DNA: TGTGCCAGCACCCCTTGGGGGGGGCTGTCAGATACGCAGTATTTT.

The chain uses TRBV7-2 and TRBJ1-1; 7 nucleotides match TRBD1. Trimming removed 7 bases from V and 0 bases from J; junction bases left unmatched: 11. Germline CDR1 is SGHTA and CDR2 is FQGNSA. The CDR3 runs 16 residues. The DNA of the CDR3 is TGTGCCAGCACCCTCCGGGACAGCCTCATGAACACTGAAGCTTTCTTT. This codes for CASTLRDSLMNTEAFF.

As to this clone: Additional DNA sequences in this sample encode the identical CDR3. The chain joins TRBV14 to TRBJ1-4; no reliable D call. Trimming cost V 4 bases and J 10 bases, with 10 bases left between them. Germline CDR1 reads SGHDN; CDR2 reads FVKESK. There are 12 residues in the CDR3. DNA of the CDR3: TGTGCCAGCAGCCGTCCAGGTGGAAAACTGTTTTTT. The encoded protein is CASSRPGGKLFF.

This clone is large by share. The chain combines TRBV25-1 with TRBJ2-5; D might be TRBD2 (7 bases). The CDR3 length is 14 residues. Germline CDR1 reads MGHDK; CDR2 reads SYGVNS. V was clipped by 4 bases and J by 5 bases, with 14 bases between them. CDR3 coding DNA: TGTGCCAGCAGTGTTGCGGGGGCCCATGAGACCCAGTACTTC. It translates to CASSVAGAHETQYF.

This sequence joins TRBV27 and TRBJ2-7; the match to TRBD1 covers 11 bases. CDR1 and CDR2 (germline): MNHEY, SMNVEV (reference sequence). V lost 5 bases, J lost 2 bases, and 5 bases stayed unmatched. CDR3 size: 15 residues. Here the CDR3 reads CASSTPGQGAYEQYF. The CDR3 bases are TGTGCCAGCAGTACCCCGGGACAGGGGGCCTACGAGCAGTACTTC.

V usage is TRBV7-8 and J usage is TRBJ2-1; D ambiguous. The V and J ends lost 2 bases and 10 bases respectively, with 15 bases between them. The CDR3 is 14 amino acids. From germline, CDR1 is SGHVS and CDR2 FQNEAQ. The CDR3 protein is CASSLFSLSAEQFF. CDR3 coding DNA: TGTGCCAGCAGCTTATTTTCCCTGAGTGCCGAGCAGTTCTTC.

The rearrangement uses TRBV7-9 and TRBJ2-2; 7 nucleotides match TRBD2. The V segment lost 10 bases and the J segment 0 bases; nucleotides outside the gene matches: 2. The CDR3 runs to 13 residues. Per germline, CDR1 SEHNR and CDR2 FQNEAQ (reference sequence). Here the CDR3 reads CAIGGANTGELFF. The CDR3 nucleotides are TGTGCCATTGGGGGGGCGAACACCGGGGAGCTGTTTTTT.

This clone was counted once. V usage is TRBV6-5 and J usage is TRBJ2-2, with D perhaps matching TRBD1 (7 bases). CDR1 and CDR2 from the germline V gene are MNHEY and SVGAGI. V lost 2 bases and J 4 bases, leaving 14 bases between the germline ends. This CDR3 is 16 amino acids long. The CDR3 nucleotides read TGTGCCAGCAGTTACATCGGGCAGGGGGGCACCGGGGAGCTGTTTTTT. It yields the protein CASSYIGQGGTGELFF.

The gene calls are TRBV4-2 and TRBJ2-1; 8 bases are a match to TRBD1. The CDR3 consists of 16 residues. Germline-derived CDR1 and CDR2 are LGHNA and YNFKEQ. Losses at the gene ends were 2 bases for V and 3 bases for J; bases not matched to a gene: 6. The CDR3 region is CASSQLPGQDYNEQFF. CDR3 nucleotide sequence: TGTGCCAGCAGCCAATTGCCGGGACAGGACTACAATGAGCAGTTCTTC.

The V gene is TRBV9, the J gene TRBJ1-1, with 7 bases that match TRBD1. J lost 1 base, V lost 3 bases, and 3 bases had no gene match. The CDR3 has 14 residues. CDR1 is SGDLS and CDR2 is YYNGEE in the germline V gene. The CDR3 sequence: CASSEDRENTEAFF. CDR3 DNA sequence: TGTGCCAGCAGCGAAGACAGGGAGAACACTGAAGCTTTCTTT.